This TCR beta chain was identified during a study of cytomegalovirus exposure and HLA in healthy donors. Study-wide results and limits: Using the classifier, cytomegalovirus status was reportedly diagnosed with high specificity and sensitivity.

The CDR3 is made up of 15 amino acids. Germline V lookup: CDR1 MGHRA, CDR2 YSYEKL. Trimming pared 2 bases from V and 6 bases from J, leaving 13 bases between. This PCR relied on a set of 60 Vbeta primers and 13 Jbeta primers. Method: immunoSEQ multiplex PCR; TCRdb's copy keeps in-frame clones and lacks some. The sample records roughly 100,000 clones, around two thirds being singletons. This clone was counted only a few times. Its antigen is unknown. Healthy bone marrow donors supplied every sample. Sample: PBMCs. The origin of this receptor is a young man in good health and CMV-seropositive. The rearrangement links TRBV4-1 to TRBJ2-2; D might be TRBD2 (6 bases). The CDR3 loop is CASSQLTSGAGELFF. The CDR3 DNA sequence: TGCGCCAGCAGCCAATTGACCTCGGGAGCCGGGGAGCTGTTTTTT.